One sample yielded the 14 T cell receptor beta chains listed below, sequenced in a study of T cell responses to AZD1222 COVID-19 vaccine. Assay: immunoSEQ multiplex PCR; the TCRdb copy retains only in-frame clones and omits some. The data hold about 92,000 clones, with about 88% observed a single time. The starting material was peripheral blood, obtained on day 0 of AZD1222 vaccination. These receptors were taken from an adult in good health.

The chain combines TRBV19 with TRBJ1-4; possibly TRBD1 for D (5 bases). The CDR3 totals 14 residues. The ends were cut back, 7 bases at V and 0 bases at J, with 9 bases in the middle. Germline assignment: CDR1 LNHDA and CDR2 SQIVND (reference sequence). The CDR3: CASMLTATNEKLFF. The CDR3 coding sequence is TGTGCCAGTATGTTGACAGCAACTAATGAAAAACTGTTTTTT.

The chain joins TRBV6-5 to TRBJ1-1, with 7 bases that match TRBD1. CDR3 length equals 16 residues. Germline V gene sequence: CDR1 MNHEY, CDR2 SVGAGI. The V segment lost 1 base and the J segment 1 base; nucleotides outside the gene matches: 6. The CDR3 is CASSYWARGRNTEAFF. CDR3 in DNA: TGTGCCAGCAGTTACTGGGCGAGGGGGCGGAACACTGAAGCTTTCTTT.

The rearrangement uses TRBV24-1 and TRBJ1-2; TRBD1 aligns across 7 bases. Per germline, CDR1 KGHDR and CDR2 SFDVKD. The CDR3 totals 11 residues. The ends lost 7 bases at V and 5 bases at J; junction bases unmatched: 0. For the CDR3, the DNA is TGTGCCACCAGCAGGGGGTATGGCTACACCTTC. Translating it yields CATSRGYGYTF.

The V and J genes are TRBV3-1 (or the pseudogene TRBV3-2) and TRBJ1-1; a weak D match, TRBD1 (6 bases). The CDR3 loop spans 13 amino acids. Trimming cost V 0 bases and J 10 bases, with 12 bases left between them. CDR1 LGHDT and CDR2 YNNKEL come from the germline V gene (reference sequence). The CDR3 reads CASSQDGTRGAFF. In DNA form, the CDR3 reads TGTGCCAGCAGCCAAGATGGGACAAGGGGAGCTTTCTTT.

This clone was detected only once. The genes are TRBV4-3 and TRBJ2-7, with unresolved D. The CDR3 consists of 15 residues. The V gene's germline CDR1 is LGHNA and CDR2 YSLEER. Trimming stripped 0 bases from V and 4 bases from J, with 13 bases between. The CDR3 here is CASSQDRAGWYEQYF. CDR3 DNA sequence: TGCGCCAGCAGCCAAGATCGGGCAGGCTGGTACGAGCAGTACTTC.

This sequence joins TRBV4-1 and TRBJ1-3; D is ambiguous. Germline V gene lookup returns CDR1 MGHRA and CDR2 YSYEKL. V dropped 3 bases and J dropped 0 bases, with 15 bases sitting between them. The CDR3 covers 17 residues. CDR3 sequence (DNA): TGCGCCAGCAGCCACCTCACTCCTCAGAGCTCTGGAAACACCATATATTTT. Protein sequence: CASSHLTPQSSGNTIYF.

The rearrangement joins TRBV7-9 to TRBJ2-7; D not resolved. Germline CDR1 SEHNR, CDR2 FQNEAQ (reference sequence). V was clipped by 1 base and J by 6 bases, with 13 bases between them. CDR3 length: 14 residues. The CDR3 DNA sequence: TGTGCCAGCAGCTTAGGTGCAGGCCAAGGCGAGCAGTACTTC. Translating gives CASSLGAGQGEQYF.

The CDR3 sequence is CASSISRGVSGYTF. The CDR3, as DNA: TGTGCCAGTAGTATCTCCAGGGGAGTATCCGGCTACACCTTC. The chain links TRBV19 to TRBJ1-2, with D maybe TRBD1 (6 bases). The germline gives CDR1 LNHDA, CDR2 SQIVND (reference sequence). V lost 3 bases to trimming and J lost 8 bases, with 16 bases between them. CDR3 length equals 14 residues.

This chain links TRBV20-1 with TRBJ1-1; D is possibly TRBD1 (5 bases). The CDR3 runs to 14 residues. V gave up 3 bases and J gave up 4 bases, with 15 bases separating them. Germline V CDR1 and CDR2: DFQATT, SNEGSKA (reference sequence). This CDR3 is CSASVPSGFTEAFF. The CDR3 DNA reads as TGCAGTGCTAGTGTACCCTCAGGGTTCACTGAAGCTTTCTTT.

The genes are TRBV4-3 and TRBJ2-3; 9 positions agree with TRBD2. Germline-derived CDR1 and CDR2 are LGHNA and YSLEER. The CDR3 covers 16 residues. Trimming cost V 1 base and J 5 bases; bases outside gene matches: 7. This CDR3 is CASSQVPSGEIDTQYF. The CDR3, as DNA: TGCGCCAGCAGCCAAGTCCCTAGCGGGGAGATAGATACGCAGTATTTT.

CDR3 DNA: TGTGCCAGCAGTAATCAGGGCCCCAAATACTCTGGAAACACCATATATTTT. As protein: CASSNQGPKYSGNTIYF. The V and J genes are TRBV28 and TRBJ1-3; weak D call: TRBD1 (5 bases). V lost 5 bases, J lost 0 bases, and 17 bases lay in between. Per germline, CDR1 MDHEN and CDR2 SYDVKM. The CDR3 consists of 17 residues.

The J gene is TRBJ1-5, the V gene TRBV5-1, with no clear D. Germline CDR1 reads SGHRS; CDR2 reads YFSETQ. The ends were cut back, 2 bases at V and 2 bases at J, with 8 bases in the middle. This CDR3 has 14 residues. CDR3 sequence (DNA): TGCGCCAGCAGCTTAGGCGGGGGCAATCAGCCCCAGCATTTT. This sequence encodes CASSLGGGNQPQHF.

Note on this clone: A junction end diverges from the germline sequence, so it may reflect a read error. The chain couples TRBV7-7 to TRBJ1-1; D gene ambiguous. The CDR3 covers 13 residues. Germline V gene sequence: CDR1 SSHAT, CDR2 FNYEAQ (reference sequence). CDR3 in DNA: TGTGCTAGCAGCTTAGCGGTCGACACTGAAGCTTTCTTT. Encoded protein: CASSLAVDTEAFF. The variable domain in full, with the rest retrieved from reference TRBV7-7 and TRBJ1-1, is GAGVSQSPRYKVTKRGQDVTLRCDPISSHATLYWYQQALGQGPEFLTYFNYEAQPDKSGLPSDRFSAERPEGSISTLTIQRTEQRDSAMYRCASSLAVDTEAFFGQGTRLTVV.

The chain joins TRBV10-3 to TRBJ2-3; 7 nucleotides align to TRBD2. V dropped 7 bases and J dropped 1; count of bases not matched to a gene: 2. The germline V gene has CDR1 ENHRY and CDR2 SYGVKD. This CDR3 spans 13 amino acids. CDR3 in amino acids: CAITSGGTDTQYF. CDR3 bases: TGTGCCATCACTAGCGGAGGCACAGATACGCAGTATTTT.